The clone carrying this T cell receptor beta chain was counted a single time. The antigen is undetermined. Here immunoSEQ multiplex PCR was the method, and the copy in TCRdb shows in-frame clones only, minus some. The sample carries approximately 2.4 million clones, approximately 95% recorded once. Into CD45RA+ naive and CD45RA-negative memory subsets, the CD4+ cells were split. These data come from a study of shared clonotypes between healthy human individuals. General study results and limits: Among donors, the sharing of clonotypes was expected to be influenced by sequencing depth.

After removal of 3 bases from V and 2 bases from J, the junction contained 5 bases not matched to a gene. CDR1 is GTSNPN, CDR2 SVGIG, per germline (reference sequence). This CDR3 is 15 amino acids long. The sample consisted of naive CD4+ T cells sorted from blood. The subset: CD45RA+ positively selected. The gene calls are TRBV30 and TRBJ2-3; 10 bases align to TRBD1. The receptor's source is a young man in good health. This chain's CDR3 is CAWRPGQGVTDTQYF. As DNA, the CDR3 is TGTGCCTGGAGACCCGGACAGGGGGTCACAGATACGCAGTATTTT.